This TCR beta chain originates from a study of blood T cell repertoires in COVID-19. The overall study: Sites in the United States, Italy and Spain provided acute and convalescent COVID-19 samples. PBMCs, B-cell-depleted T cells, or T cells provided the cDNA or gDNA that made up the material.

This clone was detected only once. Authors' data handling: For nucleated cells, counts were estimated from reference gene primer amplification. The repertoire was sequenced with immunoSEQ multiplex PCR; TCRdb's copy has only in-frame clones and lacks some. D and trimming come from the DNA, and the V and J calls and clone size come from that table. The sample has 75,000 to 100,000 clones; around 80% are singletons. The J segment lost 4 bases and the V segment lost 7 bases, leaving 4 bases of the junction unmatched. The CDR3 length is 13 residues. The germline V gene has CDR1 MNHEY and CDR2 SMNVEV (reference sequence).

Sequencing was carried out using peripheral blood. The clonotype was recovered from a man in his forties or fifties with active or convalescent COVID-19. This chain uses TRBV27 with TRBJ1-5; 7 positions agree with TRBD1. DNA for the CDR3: TGTGCCAGCACAGGGGGTGCAAATCAGCCCCAGCATTTT. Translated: CASTGGANQPQHF.